This T cell receptor (beta chain) was sequenced for a study of blood T cell repertoires in COVID-19. Original handling: How many nucleated cells were present was estimated from reference gene primer amplification. Repertoires were generated with immunoSEQ multiplex PCR, while TCRdb's copy carries only in-frame clones and drops some. V, J and clone size were drawn from that table, and D and trimming were deduced from the DNA. Of 200,000 to 300,000 clones detected, 70% to 90% appear once; the ten largest clones hold roughly 5.6%. Source material: peripheral blood. This receptor was identified in a woman between 55 and 75 years old with COVID-19, enrolled during active disease.

The CDR3: CASDLRGNNEQFF. The DNA of the CDR3 is TGTGCCAGTGACCTTAGGGGAAACAATGAGCAGTTCTTC. The gene calls are TRBV7-9 and TRBJ2-1; D might be TRBD1 (5 bases). This CDR3 has 13 residues. Per the germline V gene, CDR1 is SEHNR and CDR2 is FQNEAQ (reference sequence). Deletions cut 9 bases from V and 5 bases from J, with 14 bases between. Drawing the rest from reference TRBV7-9 and TRBJ2-1, the complete variable domain is DTGVSQNPRHKITKRGQNVTFRCDPISEHNRLYWYRQTLGQGPEFLTYFQNEAQLEKSRLLSDRFSAERPKGSFSTLEIQRTEQGDSAMYLCASDLRGNNEQFFGPGTRLTVL.